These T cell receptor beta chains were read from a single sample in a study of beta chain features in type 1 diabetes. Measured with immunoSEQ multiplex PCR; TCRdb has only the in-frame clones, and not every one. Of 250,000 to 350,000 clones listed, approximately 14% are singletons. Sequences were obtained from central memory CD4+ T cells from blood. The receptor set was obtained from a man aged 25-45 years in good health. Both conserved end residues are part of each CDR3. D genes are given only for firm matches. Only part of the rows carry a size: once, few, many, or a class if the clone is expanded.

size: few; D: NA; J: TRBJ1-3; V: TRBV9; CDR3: CASSVGGVNYHLYF; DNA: TGTGCCAGCAGCGTAGGTGGGGTCAATTACCACCTTTATTTT
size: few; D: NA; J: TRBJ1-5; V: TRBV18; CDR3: CASSRTTGQSQPQHF; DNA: TGTGCCAGCTCACGAACCACGGGGCAATCTCAGCCCCAGCATTTT
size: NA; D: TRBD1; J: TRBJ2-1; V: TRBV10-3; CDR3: CAISDSGGSYNEQFF; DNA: TGTGCCATCAGTGACTCAGGGGGAAGTTACAATGAGCAGTTCTTC
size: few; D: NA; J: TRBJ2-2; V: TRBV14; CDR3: CASSQLDLTGELFF; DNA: TGTGCCAGCAGCCAGCTCGATCTCACCGGGGAGCTGTTTTTT
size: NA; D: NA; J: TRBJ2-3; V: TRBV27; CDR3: CASSLSRGLTDTQYF; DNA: TGTGCCAGCAGTTTGTCGCGGGGGCTCACAGATACGCAGTATTTT
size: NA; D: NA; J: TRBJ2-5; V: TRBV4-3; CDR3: CASSQDRGEGAQYF; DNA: TGCGCCAGCAGCCAAGATCGGGGGGAGGGGGCCCAGTACTTC
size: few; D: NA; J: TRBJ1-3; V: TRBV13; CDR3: CASSFAGLSENTIYF; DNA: TGTGCCAGCAGCTTCGCAGGGCTTTCGGAAAACACCATATATTTT
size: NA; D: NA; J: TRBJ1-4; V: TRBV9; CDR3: CASGQPEISTGYNEKLFF; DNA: TGTGCCAGCGGTCAACCTGAGATAAGTACAGGGTATAATGAAAAACTGTTTTTT
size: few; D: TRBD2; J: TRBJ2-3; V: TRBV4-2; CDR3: CASSLVGTSWPDTQYF; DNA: TGTGCCAGCAGCTTAGTAGGGACTAGCTGGCCAGATACGCAGTATTTT
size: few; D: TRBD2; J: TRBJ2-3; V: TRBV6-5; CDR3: CASSYVTSGADTQYF; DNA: TGTGCCAGCAGTTACGTGACTAGCGGTGCAGATACGCAGTATTTT
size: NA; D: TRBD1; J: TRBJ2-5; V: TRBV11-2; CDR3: CASSSYTRDRFRETQYF; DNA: TGTGCCAGCAGCTCCTACACCCGGGACAGATTTCGAGAGACCCAGTACTTC
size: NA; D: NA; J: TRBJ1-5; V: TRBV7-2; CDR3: CASSYTNQPQHF; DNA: TGTGCCAGCAGTTATACCAATCAGCCCCAGCATTTT
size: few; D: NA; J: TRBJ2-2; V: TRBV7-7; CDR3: CASSLTFDFTGELFF; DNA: TGTGCCAGCAGCTTAACCTTTGATTTCACCGGGGAGCTGTTTTTT
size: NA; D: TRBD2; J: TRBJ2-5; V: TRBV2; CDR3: CASLNGGAGETQYF; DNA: TGTGCCAGCTTAAACGGGGGGGCCGGGGAGACCCAGTACTTC
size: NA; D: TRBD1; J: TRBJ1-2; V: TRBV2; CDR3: CASSRDRDGYTF; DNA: TGTGCCAGCAGTAGAGACAGGGATGGCTACACCTTC
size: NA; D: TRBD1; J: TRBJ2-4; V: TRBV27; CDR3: CATLDREKNIQYF; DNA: TGTGCCACCTTGGACAGGGAGAAAAACATTCAGTACTTC
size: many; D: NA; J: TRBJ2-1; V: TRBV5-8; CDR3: CASSLDGNEQFF; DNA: TGTGCCAGCAGCTTAGACGGGAATGAGCAGTTCTTC
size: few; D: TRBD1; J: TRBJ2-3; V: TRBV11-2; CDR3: CASSVRGQGSAGTDTQYF; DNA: TGTGCCAGCAGCGTCAGAGGACAGGGAAGTGCGGGCACAGATACGCAGTATTTT
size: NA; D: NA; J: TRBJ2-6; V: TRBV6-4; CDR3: CASSLDGRANVLTF; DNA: TGTGCCAGCAGTCTGGACGGTCGCGCCAACGTCCTGACTTTC
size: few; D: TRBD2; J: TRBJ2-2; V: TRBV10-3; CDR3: CASETSGRNTGELFF; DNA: TGTGCCTCGGAGACTAGCGGGAGAAACACCGGGGAGCTGTTTTTT
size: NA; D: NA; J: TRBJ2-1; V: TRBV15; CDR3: CATSRPFGEQFF; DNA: TGTGCCACCAGCAGGCCTTTTGGTGAGCAGTTCTTC
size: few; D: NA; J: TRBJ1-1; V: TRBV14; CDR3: CASSRVGLMNTEAFF; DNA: TGTGCCAGCAGCCGAGTGGGACTGATGAACACTGAAGCTTTCTTT
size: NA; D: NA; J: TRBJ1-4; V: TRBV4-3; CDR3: CASSQDRGAGEKLFF; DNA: TGCGCCAGCAGCCAAGACAGGGGAGCAGGTGAAAAACTGTTTTTT
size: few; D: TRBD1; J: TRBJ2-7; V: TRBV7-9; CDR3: CASSRGQRGYEQYF; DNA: TGTGCCAGCAGCCGGGGACAGAGAGGCTACGAGCAGTACTTC
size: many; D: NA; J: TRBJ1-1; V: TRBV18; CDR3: CASSPSRAPNTEAFF; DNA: TGTGCCAGCTCACCGAGCAGGGCCCCGAACACTGAAGCTTTCTTT
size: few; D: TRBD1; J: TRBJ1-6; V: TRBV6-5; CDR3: CASRRQGDSPLHF; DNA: TGTGCCAGCAGGAGGCAGGGGGATTCACCCCTCCACTTT
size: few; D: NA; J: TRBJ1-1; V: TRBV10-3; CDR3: CAISDRRETEAFF; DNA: TGTGCCATCAGTGACAGGAGGGAAACTGAAGCTTTCTTT
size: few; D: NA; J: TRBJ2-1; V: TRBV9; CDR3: CASSVAGVQNEQFF; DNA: TGTGCCAGCAGCGTAGCGGGAGTTCAGAATGAGCAGTTCTTC
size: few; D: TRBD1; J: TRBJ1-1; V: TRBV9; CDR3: CASSVADRGRYEAFF; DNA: TGTGCCAGCAGCGTAGCGGACAGGGGGCGTTATGAAGCTTTCTTT
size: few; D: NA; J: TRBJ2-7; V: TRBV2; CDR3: CASSEALGVSEQYF; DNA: TGTGCCAGCAGTGAAGCGCTTGGGGTGTCCGAGCAGTACTTC
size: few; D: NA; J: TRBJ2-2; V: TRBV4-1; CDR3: CASSQERAFGELFF; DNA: TGCGCCAGCAGCCAAGAAAGGGCCTTCGGGGAGCTGTTTTTT
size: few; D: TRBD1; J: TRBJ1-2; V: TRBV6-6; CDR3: CASSPPGQGVNYGYTF; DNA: TGTGCCAGCAGCCCACCCGGACAGGGGGTGAACTATGGCTACACCTTC
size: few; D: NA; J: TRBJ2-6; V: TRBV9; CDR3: CASSVVGSGANVLTF; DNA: TGTGCCAGCAGCGTAGTTGGCTCTGGGGCCAACGTCCTGACTTTC
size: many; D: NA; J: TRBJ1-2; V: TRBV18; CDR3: CASSPGAGYGYTF; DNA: TGTGCCAGCTCACCAGGGGCAGGCTATGGCTACACCTTC
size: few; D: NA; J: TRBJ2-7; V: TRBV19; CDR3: CASSNLITYEQYF; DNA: TGTGCCAGTAGTAATCTGATCACCTACGAGCAGTACTTC
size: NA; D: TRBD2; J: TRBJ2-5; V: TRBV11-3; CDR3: CASSLQGSSGGQETQYF; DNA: TGTGCCAGCAGCTTACAGGGCTCTAGCGGGGGTCAAGAGACCCAGTACTTC
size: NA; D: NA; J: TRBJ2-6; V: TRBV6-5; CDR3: CASSYGVSGANVLTF; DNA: TGTGCCAGCAGTTACGGGGTATCTGGGGCCAACGTCCTGACTTTC
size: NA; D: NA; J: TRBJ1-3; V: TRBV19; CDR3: CASTAVMSGNTIYF; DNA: TGTGCCAGTACCGCGGTTATGTCAGGAAACACCATATATTTT
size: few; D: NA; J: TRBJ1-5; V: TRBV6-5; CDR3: CASRSTGAQPQHF; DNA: TGTGCCAGCAGGTCGACAGGAGCTCAGCCCCAGCATTTT
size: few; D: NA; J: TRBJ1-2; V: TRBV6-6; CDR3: CASSRLLSWNF; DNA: TGTGCCAGCAGTCGGTTACTATCATGGAACTTC
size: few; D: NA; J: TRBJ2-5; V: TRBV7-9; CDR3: CASSPKGGRWETQYF; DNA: TGTGCCAGCAGCCCAAAGGGGGGTAGATGGGAGACCCAGTACTTC
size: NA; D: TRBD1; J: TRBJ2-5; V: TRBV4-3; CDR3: CASSQQAGTGESRETQYF; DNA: TGCGCCAGCAGCCAGCAGGCCGGGACAGGGGAAAGTAGGGAGACCCAGTACTTC
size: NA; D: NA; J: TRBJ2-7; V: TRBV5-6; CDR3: CASSLGTLPYEQYF; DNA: TGTGCCAGCAGCTTAGGGACGTTGCCCTACGAGCAGTACTTC
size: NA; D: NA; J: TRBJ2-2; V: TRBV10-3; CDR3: CAISESASSGELFF; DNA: TGTGCCATCAGTGAGTCAGCGTCTTCCGGGGAGCTGTTTTTT
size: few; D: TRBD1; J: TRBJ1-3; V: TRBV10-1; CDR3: CASSDSTGGSGNTIYF; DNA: TGCGCCAGCAGTGACTCGACAGGGGGTTCTGGAAACACCATATATTTT